The entry that follows covers one TCR beta chain sequence. A much larger clone sits a single nucleotide away, making a read error possible. This sample is drawn from a study of blood T cells in healthy people across ages. Germline CDR1 is SGHAT and CDR2 is FQNNGV. The CDR3 contains 15 residues. A second about 6 to 12 cycle PCR used barcoded and J-beta primers. TCRdb re-derived calls from the 5' RACE reads in MiXCR, one entry per CDR3 protein. The sample holds approximately 880,000 distinct CDR3 sequences, about 44% seen once. The chain couples TRBV11-2 to TRBJ2-3; possible D gene TRBD2, 7 bases. The sequence was obtained from a man aged 30 to 45 in good health. Sequencing was performed on blood. In nucleotides, the CDR3 is TGTGCCGGCAGCTTAAGGGGGGGTCGGACAGATACGCAGTATTTT. It translates to CAGSLRGGRTDTQYF. Complete variable domain (other parts from reference TRBV11-2 and TRBJ2-3): EAGVAQSPRYKIIEKRQSVAFWCNPISGHATLYWYQQILGQGPKLLIQFQNNGVVDDSQLPKDRFSAERLKGVDSTLKIQPAKLEDSAVYLCAGSLRGGRTDTQYFGPGTRLTVL.